This T cell receptor beta chain is from a study of blood T cell repertoires in COVID-19. As for the study in general: There were acute and convalescent COVID-19 samples, and they came from the United States, Italy and Spain. Sample material is recorded as cDNA or gDNA derived from T cells, B-cell-depleted T cells, or PBMCs.

From germline, CDR1 is LNHDA and CDR2 SQIVND (reference sequence). The CDR3 runs to 13 residues. The V end was cut by 7 bases, the J end by 0 bases, with 9 bases between. The authors' processing: Amplification of reference gene primers was used by the study to estimate nucleated cell counts. Here immunoSEQ multiplex PCR was the method, and the copy in TCRdb shows in-frame clones only, minus some. V and J calls and clone size follow that table, whereas D and trimming were derived from the DNA. This sample has 210,000 or so clones, with about 90% found just once. J is TRBJ1-1 and V is TRBV19; a weak D match, TRBD1 (6 bases). The specimen was peripheral blood. This receptor was obtained from a man between 40 and 49 years old with active or convalescent COVID-19. Written as DNA, the CDR3 is TGTGCCAGTATACAGGGTTTGAACACTGAAGCTTTCTTT. Translation gives CASIQGLNTEAFF.